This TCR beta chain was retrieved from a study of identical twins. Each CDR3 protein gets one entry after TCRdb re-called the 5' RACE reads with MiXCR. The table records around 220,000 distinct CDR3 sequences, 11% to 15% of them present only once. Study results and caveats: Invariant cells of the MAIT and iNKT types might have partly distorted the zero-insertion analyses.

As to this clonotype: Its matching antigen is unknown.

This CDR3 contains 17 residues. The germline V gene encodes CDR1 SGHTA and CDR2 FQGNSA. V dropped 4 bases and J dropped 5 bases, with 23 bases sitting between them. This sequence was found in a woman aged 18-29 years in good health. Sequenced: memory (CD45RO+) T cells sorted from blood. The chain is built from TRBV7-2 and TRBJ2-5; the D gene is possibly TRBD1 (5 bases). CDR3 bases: TGTGCCAGCAGCTCTGGCTCTGGGGCCCGTGCGGACGAGACCCAGTACTTC. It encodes CASSSGSGARADETQYF.